This is a list of T cell receptor beta chains from one sample in a study of T-cell memory formation after mild COVID-19. TCRdb reprocessed the 5' RACE reads via MiXCR and lists one record per CDR3 protein. The data show about 140,000 distinct CDR3 sequences, with roughly 15% seen just once and roughly 14% held by the top ten. Sequencing was carried out using PBMCs or a T cell subset sorted from them (not recorded which). The receptors shown here come from an adult woman who had mild COVID-19 (a few samples of this study predate the infection). Cell type and time point are not known. The CDR3 runs from the conserved cysteine through the conserved F or W. Each record gives: CDR3 protein, CDR3 DNA, V gene, J gene, clone size, D gene. The D gene is left open where the match is weak. The size entry is marked missing in some rows and otherwise reads once, few, many or a size class.

CASSQGTGVGEQYF	TGCGCCAGCAGCCAAGGGACAGGGGTTGGAGAGCAGTACTTC	TRBV4-1	TRBJ2-7	NA	TRBD1
CATSRDSAGDYGYTF	TGTGCCACCAGCAGAGATTCCGCCGGGGACTATGGCTACACCTTC	TRBV15	TRBJ1-2	NA	NA
CASSLRAGDGSSPLHF	TGTGCCAGCAGCTTGAGGGCAGGGGACGGTAGTTCACCCCTCCACTTT	TRBV5-4	TRBJ1-6	once	NA
CASSQVQGARTEAFF	TGCGCCAGCAGCCAAGTTCAGGGGGCGCGGACTGAAGCTTTCTTT	TRBV4-1	TRBJ1-1	many	TRBD1
CASSRYSQPPGMEAFF	TGTGCCAGTAGTCGGTACAGCCAACCCCCGGGGATGGAAGCTTTCTTT	TRBV19	TRBJ1-1	NA	NA
CASTLGYYPPYEQYF	TGTGCCAGCACCCTAGGGTATTACCCACCCTACGAGCAGTACTTC	TRBV7-9	TRBJ2-7	few	NA
CSAYSGRVYEQYF	TGCAGTGCCTATAGCGGGAGGGTTTACGAGCAGTACTTC	TRBV20-1	TRBJ2-7	NA	TRBD2
CASRPRQAPGELFF	TGTGCCAGCAGGCCCCGACAGGCCCCCGGGGAGCTGTTTTTT	TRBV27	TRBJ2-2	few	NA
CASSLLVDTSSYEQYF	TGTGCCAGCAGCTTATTGGTGGACACTAGCTCCTACGAGCAGTACTTC	TRBV7-6	TRBJ2-7	few	NA
CATSDLTGANTGELFF	TGTGCCACCAGTGATTTGACCGGGGCGAACACCGGGGAGCTGTTTTTT	TRBV24-1	TRBJ2-2	few	NA
CSAAGQPGNEQFF	TGCAGTGCTGCGGGGCAGCCCGGCAATGAGCAGTTCTTC	TRBV20-1	TRBJ2-1	few	NA
CASSQDQGTSYEQYF	TGCGCCAGCAGCCAAGACCAGGGGACCTCCTACGAGCAGTACTTC	TRBV4-1	TRBJ2-7	NA	NA
CASSRNYNSPLHF	TGTGCCAGCAGCAGAAACTATAATTCACCCCTCCACTTT	TRBV12-3/TRBV12-4	TRBJ1-6	NA	NA